The 6 T cell receptor beta chains below were found in one sample sequenced in a study of T cell changes during pregnancy in multiple sclerosis. Using immunoSEQ multiplex PCR, the repertoire was profiled, and TCRdb retains in-frame clones only, with some absent. The data hold more than 55,000 clones, with roughly 89% observed a single time. Specimen: peripheral blood, collected after pregnancy. The receptors were gathered from a female donor in good health, enrolled as a control in a pregnancy study.

As concerns this clone: At the DNA level, this CDR3 is encoded by other sequences in the same sample as well. The V call is TRBV19, the J call TRBJ2-7; 7 positions agree with TRBD1. This CDR3 comprises 14 residues. V shed 3 bases, J shed 2 bases, and the junction held 4 bases outside the gene matches. Germline lookup yields CDR1 LNHDA and CDR2 SQIVND (reference sequence). DNA of the CDR3: TGTGCCAGTAGTATTAGGGACAGAGCCTACGAGCAGTACTTC. It specifies CASSIRDRAYEQYF.

For the CDR3, the DNA is TGTGCCAGCAGCCAGGGGCTAGGGGTCTACGAGCAGTACTTC. Protein product: CASSQGLGVYEQYF. The chain recombines TRBV14 with TRBJ2-7; possible D gene TRBD1, 5 bases. The V gene's germline CDR1 is SGHDN and CDR2 FVKESK. Between the trimmed V and J ends, which lost 3 bases and 3 bases, there was a span of 12 bases. This CDR3 spans 14 amino acids.

The chain couples TRBV7-2 to TRBJ1-4; D may be TRBD1 (6 bases). The CDR3 spans 13 residues. Per germline, CDR1 SGHTA and CDR2 FQGNSA. V lost 5 bases and J 8 bases, leaving 12 bases between the germline ends. The CDR3 DNA is TGTGCCAGCAGCCAGGGGACGCGGGAAAAACTGTTTTTT. Protein: CASSQGTREKLFF.

The V and J genes are TRBV30 and TRBJ1-5; the D is unclear. In germline, CDR1 is GTSNPN, CDR2 SVGIG (reference sequence). V dropped 0 bases and J dropped 5 bases, with 8 bases sitting between them. This CDR3 is 13 amino acids long. The DNA for the CDR3 is TGTGCCTGGAGTGTACAGCGGGATCAGCCCCAGCATTTT. This encodes CAWSVQRDQPQHF.

This rearrangement joins TRBV27 to TRBJ2-1, with 7 bases matching TRBD1. The CDR3 consists of 14 residues. The ends lost 5 bases at V and 3 bases at J; junction bases unmatched: 4. Germline V lookup: CDR1 MNHEY, CDR2 SMNVEV (reference sequence). DNA for the CDR3: TGTGCCAGCAGTCCCGGGACAGACTACAATGAGCAGTTCTTC. This encodes CASSPGTDYNEQFF.

This clone was detected a few times. The chain links TRBV9 to TRBJ1-2; the D is unclear. CDR3 length equals 14 residues. The V end lost 0 bases, the J end lost 2 bases, and 8 bases lay between the germline ends. CDR1 and CDR2 from the germline V gene are SGDLS and YYNGEE. In DNA form, the CDR3 reads TGTGCCAGCAGCGTAGGAGTCGGGAACTATGGCTACACCTTC. This codes for CASSVGVGNYGYTF.